This T cell receptor beta chain is drawn from a study of T cell responses to AZD1222 COVID-19 vaccine. Notes on the study in general: Donors were largely white British and mainly female; clonal diversity was possibly underestimated.

A single count supports this clone. The antigen remains undetermined. The ends were cut back, 0 bases at V and 5 bases at J, with 11 bases in the middle. The CDR3 totals 13 residues. Germline loops: CDR1 GTSNPN, CDR2 SVGIG (reference sequence). Method: immunoSEQ multiplex PCR; TCRdb's copy keeps in-frame clones and lacks some. The sample carries 75,000 to 100,000 clones, approximately 87% recorded once. The material was peripheral blood, obtained on day 0 of AZD1222 vaccination. This clonotype originated in an adult in good health. This chain uses TRBV30 with TRBJ2-7; D is possibly TRBD1 (5 bases). The CDR3 sequence is CAWSVRRAHEQYF. The DNA for the CDR3 is TGTGCCTGGAGTGTCCGCAGGGCCCACGAGCAGTACTTC.